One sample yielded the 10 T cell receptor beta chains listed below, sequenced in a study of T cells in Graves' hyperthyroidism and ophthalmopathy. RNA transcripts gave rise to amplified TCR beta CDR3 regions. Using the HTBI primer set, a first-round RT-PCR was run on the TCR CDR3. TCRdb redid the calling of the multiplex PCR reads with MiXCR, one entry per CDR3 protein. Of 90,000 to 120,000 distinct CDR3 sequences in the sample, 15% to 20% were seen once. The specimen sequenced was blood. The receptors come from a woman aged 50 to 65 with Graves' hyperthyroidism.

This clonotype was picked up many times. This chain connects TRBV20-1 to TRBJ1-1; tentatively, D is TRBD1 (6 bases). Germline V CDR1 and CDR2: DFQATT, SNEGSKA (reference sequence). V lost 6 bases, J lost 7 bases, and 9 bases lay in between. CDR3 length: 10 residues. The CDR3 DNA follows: TGCAGTGCCATGACAGGTGAAGCTTTCTTT. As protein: CSAMTGEAFF.

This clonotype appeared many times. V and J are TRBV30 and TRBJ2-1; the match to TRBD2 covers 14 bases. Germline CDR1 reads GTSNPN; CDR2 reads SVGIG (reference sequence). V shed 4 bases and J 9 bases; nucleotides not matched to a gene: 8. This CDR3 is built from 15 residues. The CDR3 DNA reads TGTGCCTGGACCCCGCCGGGACTAGCGGGAGCTGAGCAGTTCTTC. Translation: CAWTPPGLAGAEQFF.

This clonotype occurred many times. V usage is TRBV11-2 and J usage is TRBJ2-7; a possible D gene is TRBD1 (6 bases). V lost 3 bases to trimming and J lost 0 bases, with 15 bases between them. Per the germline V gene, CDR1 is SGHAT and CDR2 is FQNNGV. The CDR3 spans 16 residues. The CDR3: CASSLKGESYSYEQYV. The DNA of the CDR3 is TGTGCCAGCAGCTTGAAGGGGGAGTCATACTCCTACGAGCAGTACGTC.

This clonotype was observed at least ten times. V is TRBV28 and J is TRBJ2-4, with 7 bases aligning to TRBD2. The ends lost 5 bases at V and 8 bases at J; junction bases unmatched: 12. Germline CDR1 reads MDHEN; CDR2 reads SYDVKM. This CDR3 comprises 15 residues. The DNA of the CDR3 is TGTGCCAGCAGTGCCCAACGACTAGCTGGGGACATTCAGTACTTC. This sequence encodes CASSAQRLAGDIQYF.

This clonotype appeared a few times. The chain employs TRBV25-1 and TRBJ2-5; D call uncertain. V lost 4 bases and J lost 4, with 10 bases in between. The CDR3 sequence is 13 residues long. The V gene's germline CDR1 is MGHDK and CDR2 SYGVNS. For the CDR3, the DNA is TGTGCCAGCAGTGTCGCCCCAGGAGAGACCCAGTACTTC. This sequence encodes CASSVAPGETQYF.

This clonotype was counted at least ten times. The CDR3 protein is CSVGGQAGSYGYTF. The CDR3 region has the DNA TGCAGCGTTGGAGGACAGGCCGGAAGCTATGGCTACACCTTC. The V and J genes are TRBV29-1 and TRBJ1-2; TRBD1 matches 7 bases. CDR3 length: 14 amino acids. Germline CDR1 is SQVTM and CDR2 is ANQGSEA. After removal of 4 bases from V and 4 bases from J, the junction contained 9 bases not matched to a gene. Full variable domain (outside the CDR3, taken from reference TRBV29-1 and TRBJ1-2): SAVISQKPSRDICQRGTSLTIQCQVDSQVTMMFWYRQQPGQSLTLIATANQGSEATYESGFVIDKFPISRPNLTFSTLTVSNMSPEDSSIYLCSVGGQAGSYGYTFGSGTRLTVV.

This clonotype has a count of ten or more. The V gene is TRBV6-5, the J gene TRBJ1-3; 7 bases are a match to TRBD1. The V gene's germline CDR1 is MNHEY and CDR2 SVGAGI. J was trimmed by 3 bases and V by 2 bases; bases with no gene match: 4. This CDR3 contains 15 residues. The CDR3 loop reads CASSYGTALGNTIYF. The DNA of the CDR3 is TGTGCCAGCAGTTACGGGACAGCACTTGGAAACACCATATATTTT.

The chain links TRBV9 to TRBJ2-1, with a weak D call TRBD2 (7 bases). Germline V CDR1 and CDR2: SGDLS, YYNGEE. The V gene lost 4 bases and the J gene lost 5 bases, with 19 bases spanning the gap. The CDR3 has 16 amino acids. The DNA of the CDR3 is TGTGCCAGCAGCTGGGGGGGGGGCGTACTGAACAATGAGCAGTTCTTC. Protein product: CASSWGGGVLNNEQFF.

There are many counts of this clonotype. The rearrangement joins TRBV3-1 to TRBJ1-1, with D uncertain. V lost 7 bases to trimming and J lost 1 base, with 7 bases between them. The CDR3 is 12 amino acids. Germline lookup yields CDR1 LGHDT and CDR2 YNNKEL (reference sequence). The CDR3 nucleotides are TGTGCCAGCACCGCGGGGAACACTGAAGCTTTCTTT. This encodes CASTAGNTEAFF.

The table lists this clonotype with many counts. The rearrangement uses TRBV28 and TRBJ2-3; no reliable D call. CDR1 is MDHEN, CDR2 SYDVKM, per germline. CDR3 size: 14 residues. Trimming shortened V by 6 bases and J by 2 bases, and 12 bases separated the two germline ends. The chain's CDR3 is CASRGSHPTDTQYF. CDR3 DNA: TGTGCCAGCAGGGGGTCCCACCCCACAGATACGCAGTATTTT.